This T cell receptor (beta chain) was identified in a study of technical replicates of blood from several donors. Data came from immunoSEQ multiplex PCR; TCRdb stores just in-frame clones and leaves some out. Here the sample spans about 88,000 clones, around 90% being singletons. V was shortened by 5 bases and J by 0 bases, with 7 bases between the two germline ends. CDR3 size: 14 residues. Germline CDR1 and CDR2: MNHNY and SVGAGI (reference sequence). The gene calls are TRBV6-6 and TRBJ1-4, with D perhaps TRBD1 (5 bases). Sequences were obtained from T cells isolated from PBMCs. The sequence was collected from a human donor in good health. This chain's CDR3 is CASSKGTTNEKLFF. CDR3 DNA: TGTGCCAGCAGTAAGGGGACAACTAATGAAAAACTGTTTTTT.